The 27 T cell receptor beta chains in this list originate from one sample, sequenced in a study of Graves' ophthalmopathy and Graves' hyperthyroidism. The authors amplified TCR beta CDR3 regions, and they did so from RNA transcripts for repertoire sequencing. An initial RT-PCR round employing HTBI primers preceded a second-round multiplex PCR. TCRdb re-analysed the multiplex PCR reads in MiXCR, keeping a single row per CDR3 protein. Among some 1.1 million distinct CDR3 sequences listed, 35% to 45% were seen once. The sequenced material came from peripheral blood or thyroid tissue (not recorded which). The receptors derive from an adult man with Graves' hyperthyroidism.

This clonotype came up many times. Here the CDR3 DNA reads TGTGCCTGGCCGTCGGGACAGGGTTTTTCACCCCTCCACTTT. It encodes CAWPSGQGFSPLHF. The chain carries TRBV6-4 and TRBJ1-6; 9 bases match TRBD1. After removal of 11 bases from V and 9 bases from J, the junction contained 11 bases not matched to a gene. Germline V gene lookup returns CDR1 MRHNA and CDR2 SNTAGT. This CDR3 has 14 amino acids.

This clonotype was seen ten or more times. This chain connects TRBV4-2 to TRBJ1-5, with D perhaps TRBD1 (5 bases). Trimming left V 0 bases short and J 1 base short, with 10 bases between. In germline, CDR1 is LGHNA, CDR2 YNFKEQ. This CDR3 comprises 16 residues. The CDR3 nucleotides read TGTGCCAGCAGCCAAGATGGGGGAGGGAGCAATCAGCCCCAGCATTTT. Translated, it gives CASSQDGGGSNQPQHF.

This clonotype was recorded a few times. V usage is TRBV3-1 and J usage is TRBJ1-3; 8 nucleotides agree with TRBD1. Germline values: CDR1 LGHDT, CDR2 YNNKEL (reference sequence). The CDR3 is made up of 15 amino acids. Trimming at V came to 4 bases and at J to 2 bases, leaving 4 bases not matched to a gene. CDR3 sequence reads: CASSRRTGTGNTIYF. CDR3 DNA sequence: TGTGCCAGCAGCCGCCGGACAGGGACTGGAAACACCATATATTTT.

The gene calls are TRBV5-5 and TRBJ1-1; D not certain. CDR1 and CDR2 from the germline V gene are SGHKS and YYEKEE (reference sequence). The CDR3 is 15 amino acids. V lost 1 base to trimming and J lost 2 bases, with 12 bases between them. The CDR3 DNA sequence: TGTGCCAGCAGCTTGTACGGCGGAGACAACACTGAAGCTTTCTTT. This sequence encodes CASSLYGGDNTEAFF.

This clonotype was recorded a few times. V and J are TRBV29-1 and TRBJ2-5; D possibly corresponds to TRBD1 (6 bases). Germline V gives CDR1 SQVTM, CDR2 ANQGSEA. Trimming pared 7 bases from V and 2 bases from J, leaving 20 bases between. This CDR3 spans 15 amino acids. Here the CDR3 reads CSATAAGERQETQYF. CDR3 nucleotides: TGCAGCGCCACCGCGGCAGGGGAGCGACAAGAGACCCAGTACTTC.

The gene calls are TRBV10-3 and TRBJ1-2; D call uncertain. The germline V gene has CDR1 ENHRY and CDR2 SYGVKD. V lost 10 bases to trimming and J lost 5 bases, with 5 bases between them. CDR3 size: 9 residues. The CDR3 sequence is CANQYGYTF. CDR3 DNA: TGTGCCAACCAGTATGGCTACACCTTC.

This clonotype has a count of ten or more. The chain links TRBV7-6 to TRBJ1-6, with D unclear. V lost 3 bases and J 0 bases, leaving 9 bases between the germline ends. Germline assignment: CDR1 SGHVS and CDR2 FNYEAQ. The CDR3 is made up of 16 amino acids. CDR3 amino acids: CASSLMRSSYNSPLHF. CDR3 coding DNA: TGTGCCAGCAGCTTGATGAGGAGCTCCTATAATTCACCCCTCCACTTT.

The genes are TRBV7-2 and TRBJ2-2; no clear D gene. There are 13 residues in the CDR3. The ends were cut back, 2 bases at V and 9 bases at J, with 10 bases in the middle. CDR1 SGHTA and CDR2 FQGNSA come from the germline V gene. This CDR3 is CASSLLMSRELFF. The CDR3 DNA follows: TGTGCCAGCAGCTTATTGATGTCTCGGGAGCTGTTTTTT.

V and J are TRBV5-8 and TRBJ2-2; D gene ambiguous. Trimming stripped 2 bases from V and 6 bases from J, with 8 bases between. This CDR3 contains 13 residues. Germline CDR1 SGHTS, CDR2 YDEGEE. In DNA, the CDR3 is TGTGCCAGCAGCTTCGTCTCTGCCGGGGAGCTGTTTTTT. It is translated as CASSFVSAGELFF. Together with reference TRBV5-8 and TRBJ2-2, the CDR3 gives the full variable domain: EAGVTQSPTHLIKTRGQQATLRCSPISGHTSVYWYQQALGLGLQFLLWYDEGEERNRGNFPPRFSGRQFPNYSSELNVNALELEDSALYLCASSFVSAGELFFGEGSRLTVL.

The CDR3 DNA follows: TGTGCCAGCAGCCGGACAGGGGGACATGAAAAACTGTTTTTT. This codes for CASSRTGGHEKLFF. This rearrangement joins TRBV13 to TRBJ1-4, with 10 bases fitting TRBD1. Trimming removed 5 bases from V and 6 bases from J; junction bases left unmatched: 3. Germline assignment: CDR1 PRHDT and CDR2 FYEKMQ (reference sequence). This CDR3 comprises 14 residues.

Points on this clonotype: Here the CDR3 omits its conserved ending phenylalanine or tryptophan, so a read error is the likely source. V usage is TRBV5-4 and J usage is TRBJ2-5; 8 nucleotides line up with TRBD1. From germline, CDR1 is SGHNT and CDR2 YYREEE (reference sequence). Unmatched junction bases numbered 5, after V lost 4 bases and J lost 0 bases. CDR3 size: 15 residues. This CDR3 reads CASSPTGQDQETQYL. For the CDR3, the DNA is TGTGCCAGCAGCCCAACGGGACAGGACCAAGAGACCCAGTACCTC.

CDR3 amino acids: CASSYKTEVYGYTF. For the CDR3, the DNA is TGTGCCAGCAGTTACAAGACAGAGGTCTATGGCTACACCTTC. The rearrangement joins TRBV6-5 to TRBJ1-2; maybe TRBD1 (5 bases). V shed 2 bases and J shed 4 bases, with 11 bases lying between them. Germline V gives CDR1 MNHEY, CDR2 SVGAGI. The CDR3 is 14 residues long.

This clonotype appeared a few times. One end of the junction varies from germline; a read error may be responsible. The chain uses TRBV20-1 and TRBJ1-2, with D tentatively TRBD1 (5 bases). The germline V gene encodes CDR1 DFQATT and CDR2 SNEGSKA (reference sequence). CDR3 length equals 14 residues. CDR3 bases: TGCAGTGCTATAGATACTCAGGGAAACTATGGTTACACTTTC. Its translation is CSAIDTQGNYGYTF.

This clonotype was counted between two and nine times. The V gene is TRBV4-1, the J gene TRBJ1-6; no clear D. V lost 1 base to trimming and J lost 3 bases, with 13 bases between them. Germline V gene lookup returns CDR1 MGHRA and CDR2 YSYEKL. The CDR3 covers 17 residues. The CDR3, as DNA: TGCGCCAGCAGCCAAGTTGCAGAAAGCAACTATAATTCACCCCTCCACTTT. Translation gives CASSQVAESNYNSPLHF.

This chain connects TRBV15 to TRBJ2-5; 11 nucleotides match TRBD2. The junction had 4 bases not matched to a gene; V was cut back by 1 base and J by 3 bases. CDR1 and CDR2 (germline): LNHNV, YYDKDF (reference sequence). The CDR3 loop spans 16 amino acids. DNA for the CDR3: TGTGCCACCAGCAGAGCCCCGGGACTAGCGGAAGAGACCCAGTACTTC. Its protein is CATSRAPGLAEETQYF.

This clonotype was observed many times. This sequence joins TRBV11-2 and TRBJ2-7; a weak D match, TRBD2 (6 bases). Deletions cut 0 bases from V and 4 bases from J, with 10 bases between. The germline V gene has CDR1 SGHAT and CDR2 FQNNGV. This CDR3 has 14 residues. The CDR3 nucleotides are TGTGCCAGCAGCTTAGATCGGGGGATATACGAGCAGTACTTC. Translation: CASSLDRGIYEQYF.

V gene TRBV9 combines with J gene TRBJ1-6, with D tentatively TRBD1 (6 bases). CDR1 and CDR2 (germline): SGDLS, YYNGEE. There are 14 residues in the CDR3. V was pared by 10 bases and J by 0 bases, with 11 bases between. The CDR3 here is CAYRDPSYNSPLHF. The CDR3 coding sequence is TGTGCCTACAGGGATCCCTCCTATAATTCACCCCTCCACTTT.

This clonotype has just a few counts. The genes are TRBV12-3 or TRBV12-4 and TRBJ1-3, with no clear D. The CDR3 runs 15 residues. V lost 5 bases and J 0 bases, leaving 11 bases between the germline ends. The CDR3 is CASSPLASSGNTIYF. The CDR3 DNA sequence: TGTGCCAGCAGTCCCCTTGCGAGCTCTGGAAACACCATATATTTT.

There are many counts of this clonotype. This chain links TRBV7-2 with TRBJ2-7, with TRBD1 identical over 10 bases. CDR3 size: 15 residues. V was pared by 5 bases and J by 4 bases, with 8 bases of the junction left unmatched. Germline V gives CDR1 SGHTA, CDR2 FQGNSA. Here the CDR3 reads CASSPRDRGAYEQYF. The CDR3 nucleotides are TGTGCCAGCAGCCCCCGGGACAGGGGTGCGTACGAGCAGTACTTC.

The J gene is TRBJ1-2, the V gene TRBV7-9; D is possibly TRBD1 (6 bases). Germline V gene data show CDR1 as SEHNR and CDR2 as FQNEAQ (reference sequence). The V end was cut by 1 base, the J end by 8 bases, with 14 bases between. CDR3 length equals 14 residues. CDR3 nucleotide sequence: TGTGCCAGCAGCTTAGTCTTGGGGGGGCGCGGCTACACCTTC. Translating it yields CASSLVLGGRGYTF.

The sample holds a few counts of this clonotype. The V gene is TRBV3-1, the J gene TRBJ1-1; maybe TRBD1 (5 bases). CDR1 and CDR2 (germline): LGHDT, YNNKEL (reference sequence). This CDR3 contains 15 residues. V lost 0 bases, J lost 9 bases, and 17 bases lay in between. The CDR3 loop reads CASSQEPTVGGKAFF. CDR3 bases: TGTGCCAGCAGCCAAGAACCGACAGTGGGGGGAAAAGCTTTCTTT.

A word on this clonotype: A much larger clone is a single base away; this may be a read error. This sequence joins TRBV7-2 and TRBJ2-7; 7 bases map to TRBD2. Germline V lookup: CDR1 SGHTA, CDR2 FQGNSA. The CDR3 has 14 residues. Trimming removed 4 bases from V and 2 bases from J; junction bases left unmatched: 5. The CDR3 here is CASSSPGRPYEQYF. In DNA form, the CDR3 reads TGTGCCAGCAGCTCTCCCGGGAGGCCCTACGAGCAGTACTTC.

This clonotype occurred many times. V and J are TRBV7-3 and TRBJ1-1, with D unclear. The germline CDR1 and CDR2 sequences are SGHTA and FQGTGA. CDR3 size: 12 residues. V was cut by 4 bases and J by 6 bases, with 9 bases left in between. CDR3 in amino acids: CASSYRAAEAFF. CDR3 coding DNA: TGTGCCAGCAGCTACAGAGCCGCTGAAGCTTTCTTT. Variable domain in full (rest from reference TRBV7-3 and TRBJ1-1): GAGVSQTPSNKVTEKGKYVELRCDPISGHTALYWYRQSLGQGPEFLIYFQGTGAADDSGLPNDRFFAVRPEGSVSTLKIQRTERGDSAVYLCASSYRAAEAFFGQGTRLTVV.

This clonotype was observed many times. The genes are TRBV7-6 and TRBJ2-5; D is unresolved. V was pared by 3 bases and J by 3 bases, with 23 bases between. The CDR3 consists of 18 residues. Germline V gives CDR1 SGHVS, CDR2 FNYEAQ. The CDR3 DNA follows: TGTGCCAGCAGCTTGGTTGTGCGACGCCGGTTATCGGAAGAGACCCAGTACTTC. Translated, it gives CASSLVVRRRLSEETQYF.

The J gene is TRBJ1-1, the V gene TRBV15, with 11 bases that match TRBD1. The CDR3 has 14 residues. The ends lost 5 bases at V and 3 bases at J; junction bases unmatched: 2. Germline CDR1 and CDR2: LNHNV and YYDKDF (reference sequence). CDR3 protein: CATSRDRGDTEAFF. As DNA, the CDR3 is TGTGCCACCAGCCGGGACAGGGGGGACACTGAAGCTTTCTTT. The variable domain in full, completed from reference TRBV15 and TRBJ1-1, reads DAMVIQNPRYQVTQFGKPVTLSCSQTLNHNVMYWYQQKSSQAPKLLFHYYDKDFNNEADTPDNFQSRRPNTSFCFLDIRSPGLGDTAMYLCATSRDRGDTEAFFGQGTRLTVV.

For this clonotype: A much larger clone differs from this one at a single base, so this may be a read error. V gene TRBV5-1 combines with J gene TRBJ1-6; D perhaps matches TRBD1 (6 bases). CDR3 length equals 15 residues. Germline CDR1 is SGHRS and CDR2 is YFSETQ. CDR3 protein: CASRKDSRAESPIHF. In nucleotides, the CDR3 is TGCGCCAGCAGAAAGGACAGTAGGGCCGAATCACCCATCCACTTT.

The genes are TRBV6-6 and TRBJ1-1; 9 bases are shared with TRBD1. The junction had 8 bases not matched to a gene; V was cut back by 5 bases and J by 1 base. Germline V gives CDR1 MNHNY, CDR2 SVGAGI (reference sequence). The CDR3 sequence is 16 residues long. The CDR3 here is CASSAGTGIRNTEAFF. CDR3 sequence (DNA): TGTGCCAGCAGTGCCGGGACAGGGATACGGAACACTGAAGCTTTCTTT.